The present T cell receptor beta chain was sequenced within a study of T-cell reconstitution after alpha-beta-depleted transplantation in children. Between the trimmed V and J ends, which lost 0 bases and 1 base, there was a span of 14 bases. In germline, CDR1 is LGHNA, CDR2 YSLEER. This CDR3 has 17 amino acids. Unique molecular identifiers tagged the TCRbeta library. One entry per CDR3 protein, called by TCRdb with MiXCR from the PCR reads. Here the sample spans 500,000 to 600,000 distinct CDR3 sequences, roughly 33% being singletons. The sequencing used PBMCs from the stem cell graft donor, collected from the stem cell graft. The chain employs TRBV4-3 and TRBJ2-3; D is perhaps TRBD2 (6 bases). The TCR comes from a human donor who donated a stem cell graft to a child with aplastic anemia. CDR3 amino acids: CASSQDFRLDGTDTQYF. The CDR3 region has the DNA TGCGCCAGCAGCCAAGATTTTCGACTAGACGGCACAGATACGCAGTATTTT.